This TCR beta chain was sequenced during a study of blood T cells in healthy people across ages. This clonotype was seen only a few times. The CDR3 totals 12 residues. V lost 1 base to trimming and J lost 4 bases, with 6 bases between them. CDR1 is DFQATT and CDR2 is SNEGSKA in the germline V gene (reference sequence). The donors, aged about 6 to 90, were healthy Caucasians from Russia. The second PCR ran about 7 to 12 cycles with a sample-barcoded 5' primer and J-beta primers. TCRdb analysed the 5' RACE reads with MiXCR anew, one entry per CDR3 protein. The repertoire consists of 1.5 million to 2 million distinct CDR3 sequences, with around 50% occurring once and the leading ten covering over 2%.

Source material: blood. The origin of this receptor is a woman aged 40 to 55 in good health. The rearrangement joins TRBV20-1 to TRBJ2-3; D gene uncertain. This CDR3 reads CSARVGADTQYF. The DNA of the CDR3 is TGCAGTGCTAGAGTGGGTGCAGATACGCAGTATTTT.